One and the same sample provided the 21 T cell receptor beta chains below, sequenced in a study of post-analysis software for immune sequencing data. The TCR beta cDNA libraries contained unique molecular identifiers. Via MiXCR, TCRdb re-called the PCR reads, giving one row per CDR3 protein. Of fewer than 850,000 distinct CDR3 sequences in the sample, 46% were seen once. General observations from the study: Five or six TRBV segments, including TRBV5-6, TRBV5-1 and TRBV20-1, were more frequent in patients than controls.

No cognate antigen is known for these TCRs. Sequencing was performed on blood. These receptors came from a girl aged 5-17 years with multiple sclerosis.

V usage is TRBV20-1 and J usage is TRBJ2-7, with unresolved D. Trimming stripped 2 bases from V and 0 bases from J, with 11 bases between. Germline-derived CDR1 and CDR2 are DFQATT and SNEGSKA (reference sequence). The CDR3 is made up of 14 amino acids. The chain's CDR3 is CSARPIEGSYEQYF. The CDR3 DNA is TGCAGTGCTAGACCGATAGAAGGCTCCTACGAGCAGTACTTC.

V gene TRBV20-1 combines with J gene TRBJ2-1; D is perhaps TRBD1 (6 bases). Trimming stripped 3 bases from V and 3 bases from J, with 12 bases between. This CDR3 is 14 amino acids long. The germline CDR1 and CDR2 sequences are DFQATT and SNEGSKA (reference sequence). The CDR3 is CSASWQGIYNEQFF. The CDR3 DNA reads as TGCAGTGCTAGCTGGCAGGGGATCTACAATGAGCAGTTCTTC.

The chain recombines TRBV18 with TRBJ1-2, with D uncertain. The CDR3 is 15 residues long. V was cut by 3 bases and J by 0 bases, with 11 bases left in between. The germline CDR1 and CDR2 sequences are KGHSH and LQKENI. In DNA form, the CDR3 reads TGTGCCAGCTCACCCCTTGAGACCGCTAACTATGGCTACACCTTC. Translated, it gives CASSPLETANYGYTF.

This clonotype has more than one count but fewer than ten. The genes are TRBV5-1 and TRBJ2-7, with 10 bases that match TRBD2. CDR1 and CDR2 (germline): SGHRS, YFSETQ. CDR3 length: 16 residues. V lost 0 bases and J lost 3; bases outside the gene matches: 6. The CDR3 is CASSLGGLALDYEQYF. The CDR3 nucleotides read TGCGCCAGCAGCTTGGGGGGACTAGCGCTAGACTACGAGCAGTACTTC.

The chain combines TRBV14 with TRBJ2-7; possibly TRBD2 for D (7 bases). Germline V CDR1 and CDR2: SGHDN, FVKESK. Trimming left V 5 bases short and J 6 bases short, with 23 bases between. CDR3 length: 16 amino acids. The CDR3 sequence is CASSKLFRGAGIEQYF. The CDR3 nucleotides are TGTGCCAGCAGCAAGTTGTTCCGGGGGGCGGGGATCGAGCAGTACTTC.

A single count supports this clonotype. This rearrangement joins TRBV29-1 to TRBJ2-7; weak D call: TRBD2 (6 bases). The better agreement between TRBJ2-5 and the DNA end casts doubt on the J call. Looked up from germline, CDR1 is SQVTM and CDR2 is ANQGSEA. The CDR3 spans 16 residues. CDR3 sequence reads: CSVPGSGRWAPETQYF. In nucleotides, the CDR3 is TGCAGCGTACCGGGCTCCGGGAGATGGGCTCCAGAGACCCAGTACTTC.

V gene TRBV3-1 combines with J gene TRBJ2-7; the D gene is possibly TRBD1 (6 bases). This CDR3 is 13 amino acids long. Germline loops: CDR1 LGHDT, CDR2 YNNKEL (reference sequence). The V and J ends lost 4 bases and 6 bases respectively, with 13 bases between them. In DNA, the CDR3 is TGTGCCAGCAGCCGCGGTGGGGGCTTCGAGCAGTACTTC. As protein: CASSRGGGFEQYF.

Points on this clonotype: A read error is possible here, since a much larger clone lies one base away. The chain is built from TRBV7-2 and TRBJ2-5; D is uncertain. Trimming cost V 5 bases and J 0 bases, with 4 bases left between them. The CDR3 covers 12 residues. Germline V lookup: CDR1 SGHTA, CDR2 FQGNSA. CDR3 nucleotides: TGTGCCAGCAGCAAGTACCAAGAGACCCAGTACTTC. It codes for CASSKYQETQYF.

This clonotype was seen many times. The chain is built from TRBV14 and TRBJ2-7; D is unclear. The V and J ends lost 0 bases and 0 bases respectively, with 9 bases between them. Germline V gene lookup returns CDR1 SGHDN and CDR2 FVKESK. This CDR3 region has 15 residues. This CDR3 reads CASSQEGLSSYEQYF. CDR3 DNA sequence: TGTGCCAGCAGCCAAGAGGGTCTGAGCTCCTACGAGCAGTACTTC.

The rearrangement uses TRBV27 and TRBJ2-7, with TRBD1 identical over 9 bases. V lost 0 bases to trimming and J lost 4 bases; unmatched junction nucleotides: 7. Germline CDR1 is MNHEY and CDR2 is SMNVEV (reference sequence). This CDR3 contains 16 residues. CDR3 sequence (DNA): TGTGCCAGCAGTTTATCGTGGGGGGACAGGGATTACGAGCAGTACTTC. Its protein is CASSLSWGDRDYEQYF.

This clonotype was recorded a few times. The rearrangement links TRBV10-3 to TRBJ2-5, with TRBD2 as a possible D gene (6 bases). Per the germline V gene, CDR1 is ENHRY and CDR2 is SYGVKD. The CDR3 runs to 17 residues. V was trimmed by 4 bases and J by 2 bases, leaving 20 bases between them. DNA for the CDR3: TGTGCCATCAGTGCCGAGGAGGGCAAAACCTTTCAAGAGACCCAGTACTTC. This gives the protein CAISAEEGKTFQETQYF.

The chain employs TRBV7-9 and TRBJ1-2, with unresolved D. Germline V CDR1 and CDR2: SEHNR, FQNEAQ (reference sequence). The CDR3 is 15 amino acids. V was shortened by 1 base and J by 2 bases, with 11 bases between the two germline ends. This CDR3 is CASSLGRSGNYGYTF. CDR3 bases: TGTGCCAGCAGCTTAGGTCGCTCAGGAAACTATGGCTACACCTTC.

This clonotype was observed a few times. J is TRBJ2-1 and V is TRBV7-6; D might be TRBD2 (6 bases). CDR3 size: 13 residues. The V and J ends lost 5 bases and 10 bases respectively, with 15 bases between them. Germline V gene sequence: CDR1 SGHVS, CDR2 FNYEAQ. CDR3 sequence: CASSVIEGREQFF. In DNA form, the CDR3 reads TGTGCCAGCAGCGTAATAGAAGGGAGGGAGCAGTTCTTC.

Remarks on this clonotype: Germline is not matched at one junction end, which may reflect a read error. The chain is built from TRBV29-1 and TRBJ2-2; 9 nucleotides line up with TRBD1. Germline V gives CDR1 SQVTM, CDR2 ANQGSEA. The CDR3 is 13 amino acids. CDR3 bases: TGTAGCGCTCGGGACAGGGAGACCGGGGAGCTGTTTTTT. This encodes CSARDRETGELFF.

In DNA form, the CDR3 reads TGCAGTGCTAGATCGGCTAGCCGATTGGCACGACAAGATACGCAGTATTTT. Residues: CSARSASRLARQDTQYF. The chain links TRBV20-1 to TRBJ2-3, with D possibly matching TRBD2 (5 bases). From germline, CDR1 is DFQATT and CDR2 SNEGSKA (reference sequence). The CDR3 is 17 residues long. V was trimmed by 2 bases and J by 5 bases, leaving 23 bases between them.

This chain connects TRBV7-8 to TRBJ1-2; no firm D call. This CDR3 region has 14 residues. V was cut by 5 bases and J by 2 bases, with 12 bases left in between. The germline CDR1 and CDR2 sequences are SGHVS and FQNEAQ. CDR3 DNA sequence: TGTGCCAGCAGCCTCGGAACCAAGAACTATGGCTACACCTTC. Amino acids: CASSLGTKNYGYTF.

This clonotype came up once. The V and J genes are TRBV27 and TRBJ1-2, with a possible D match to TRBD1 (6 bases). Trimming removed 4 bases from V and 6 bases from J, with 12 bases in between. Germline CDR1 reads MNHEY; CDR2 reads SMNVEV (reference sequence). CDR3 size: 13 residues. CDR3 protein: CASSSQGGNGYTF. Written as DNA, the CDR3 is TGTGCCAGCAGTTCACAGGGTGGTAATGGCTACACCTTC.

This clonotype appeared a few times. CDR3: CASSRGRTDTQYF. In DNA form, the CDR3 reads TGTGCCAGCAGTCGCGGCCGCACAGATACGCAGTATTTT. The chain recombines TRBV7-3 with TRBJ2-3; D not resolved. The CDR3 runs 13 residues. Trimming left V 6 bases short and J 1 base short, with 8 bases between. CDR1 is SGHTA and CDR2 is FQGTGA in the germline V gene.

This clonotype was seen a handful of times. The V and J genes are TRBV20-1 and TRBJ1-2; D gene unclear. Germline V gene lookup returns CDR1 DFQATT and CDR2 SNEGSKA (reference sequence). V was trimmed by 1 base and J by 2 bases, leaving 8 bases between them. CDR3 length: 13 amino acids. CDR3 amino acids: CSARGEENYGYTF. In nucleotides, the CDR3 is TGCAGTGCTAGAGGCGAAGAGAACTATGGCTACACCTTC.

The rearrangement joins TRBV27 to TRBJ2-6, with 8 nucleotides matching TRBD1. The junction had 9 bases not matched to a gene; V was cut back by 5 bases and J by 0 bases. This CDR3 is 18 amino acids long. CDR1 and CDR2 from the germline V gene are MNHEY and SMNVEV (reference sequence). The CDR3 sequence: CASSPRTGIASGANVLTF. CDR3 sequence (DNA): TGTGCCAGCAGTCCACGGACAGGGATTGCCTCTGGGGCCAACGTCCTGACTTTC.

The chain is built from TRBV4-3 and TRBJ2-5; 7 bases line up with TRBD1. The germline gives CDR1 LGHNA, CDR2 YSLEER. CDR3 size: 15 residues. Trimming cost V 1 base and J 4 bases; bases outside gene matches: 6. The CDR3 DNA follows: TGCGCCAGCAGCCAAGTTTGGGCAGGGGGAGAGACCCAGTACTTC. Translating it yields CASSQVWAGGETQYF.